This T cell receptor beta chain came from a study of shared clonotypes between healthy human individuals. Overall study: There were three CD4 naive, three CD4 memory, two CD8 naive and one CD8 memory plates per donor.

A CD45RA+ naive subset and a CD45RA-negative memory subset were split from CD4+ cells. Several immunoSEQ plates received, in even portions, the genomic DNA of each subset. The table came from immunoSEQ multiplex PCR; TCRdb's copy has only in-frame clones and leaves some out. The sample records 1.4 million to 1.5 million clones, around 97% being singletons. Points from the study as a whole: In several donors, roughly 5.2% of naive CD4 clonotypes appeared in common.

Note on this clone: What it binds is not known.

Germline CDR1 is SGHAT and CDR2 is FQNNGV. The CDR3 sequence is 15 residues long. With V trimmed by 5 bases and J by 9 bases, 10 bases remained unmatched. The sequenced sample consisted of naive CD4+ T cells sorted from blood. Stated subset: CD45RA+ positively selected. The origin of this receptor is a man aged 25 to 40 in good health. The chain uses TRBV11-2 and TRBJ2-1, with 10 bases matching TRBD1. The CDR3 nucleotides are TGTGCCAGCAGCGCCGGGACAGGGGTAATTTTTGAGCAGTTCTTC. Protein product: CASSAGTGVIFEQFF.